The rows below give T cell receptor beta chains drawn from one sample of a study of shared clonotypes between healthy human individuals. The data were produced by immunoSEQ multiplex PCR, yet TCRdb's version contains in-frame clones alone and is incomplete. The sample includes a few hundred thousand clones, roughly 70% of them seen just once. The sample taken for sequencing was memory CD4+ T cells sorted from blood. These receptors were collected from a man aged 25-40 years in good health. Each CDR3 is given with its conserved first and last residue. A D gene is named only where the DNA matches it firmly. Only some rows state a clone size, as once, few, many or a class for expanded clones.

.	14	TRBD2	TRBJ2-1	TRBV19	TGTGCCAGTACACCTTTAGCGGGGTCCCGAGAGCAGTTCTTC	CASTPLAGSREQFF
.	13	TRBD1	TRBJ1-1	TRBV29-1	TGCAGCGGCGGACAGGGGCCGGACACTGAAGCTTTCTTT	CSGGQGPDTEAFF
.	15	TRBD1	TRBJ1-1	TRBV5-5	TGTGCCAGCAGCTTGGGCGGGACAGCGAACACTGAAGCTTTCTTT	CASSLGGTANTEAFF
.	13	.	TRBJ1-1	TRBV25-1	TGTGCCAGCAGTGCACAGCAGAACACTGAAGCTTTCTTT	CASSAQQNTEAFF
many	16	.	TRBJ2-7	TRBV18	TGTGCCAGCTCCCCGACCAGGGGTATCAGCTCCTACGAGCAGTACTTC	CASSPTRGISSYEQYF
.	16	TRBD2	TRBJ2-1	TRBV29-1	TGCAGCGTTGGGTTGGGTGCGGGAGTAGAGTACAATGAGCAGTTCTTC	CSVGLGAGVEYNEQFF
.	14	TRBD1	TRBJ2-7	TRBV5-1	TGCGCCAGCAGCTTCGACAGGGTTGGTGGCGAGCAGTACTTC	CASSFDRVGGEQYF
.	12	.	TRBJ2-1	TRBV14	TGTGCCAGCAGCTTGGGCGCCGGGACGGAGTTCTTC	CASSLGAGTEFF
many	14	TRBD1	TRBJ1-3	TRBV7-2	TGTGCCAGTGCCCGGGACAGGGGGCGAAACACCATATATTTT	CASARDRGRNTIYF
.	14	.	TRBJ2-5	TRBV12-5	TGTGCTAGTGGTTTGTGGGGGGCTGAGAAGACCCAGTACTTC	CASGLWGAEKTQYF
.	13	TRBD1	TRBJ2-7	TRBV11-3	TGTGCCAGCAGCATATTGACAGGGGCCGAGCAGTACTTC	CASSILTGAEQYF
.	16	TRBD2	TRBJ2-1	TRBV10-2	TGCGCCAGCAGTGTTGGCCCCCGGGACTATTTCAATGAGCAGTTCTTC	CASSVGPRDYFNEQFF
.	16	.	TRBJ2-3	TRBV6-5	TGTGCCAGCAGTTACGGGCGCCCCACACACACAGATACGCAGTATTTT	CASSYGRPTHTDTQYF
once	17	TRBD1	TRBJ2-3	TRBV7-6	TGTGCCAGCAGCTTATTAAGCCGGGACAGGGGCGGTATAACGCAGTATTTT	CASSLLSRDRGGITQYF
.	14	TRBD1	TRBJ2-2	TRBV5-5	TGTGCCAGCAACCCACAGGGGGCAACCGGGGAGCTGTTTTTT	CASNPQGATGELFF
.	15	TRBD1	TRBJ1-1	TRBV19	TGTGCCAGTAACCCCCACAAGGGGGCAGGCACTGAAGCTTTCTTT	CASNPHKGAGTEAFF
.	14	.	TRBJ1-5	TRBV19	TGTGCCACCTCAATTGGGAATAGCAATCAGCCCCAGCATTTT	CATSIGNSNQPQHF
.	13	.	TRBJ2-7	TRBV9	TGTGCCAGCAGCGTAAATCCCTCCTACGAGCAGTACTTC	CASSVNPSYEQYF
.	13	.	TRBJ1-2	TRBV4-3	TGCGCCAGCAGCCCAGATCGGACCTATGGCTACACCTTC	CASSPDRTYGYTF
.	14	.	TRBJ2-2	TRBV27	TGTGCCAGCAGCCAGGGGCGGGAGTTCGGGGAGCTGTTTTTT	CASSQGREFGELFF
.	14	TRBD1	TRBJ2-2	TRBV10-1	TGCGCCAGCAGTGTGGCAGGGGGCACCGGGGAGCTGTTTTTT	CASSVAGGTGELFF
.	13	TRBD1	TRBJ1-4	TRBV28	TGTGCCAGCAGGAAGGGGGCGTCAGAAAAACTGTTTTTT	CASRKGASEKLFF
.	12	.	TRBJ1-1	TRBV18	TGTGCCAGCTCAGGCACAGGAGGGCCAGCTTTCTTT	CASSGTGGPAFF
many	14	.	TRBJ2-3	TRBV9	TGTGCCAGCAGCGTAGTTCCTGACACAGATACGCAGTATTTT	CASSVVPDTDTQYF
.	15	.	TRBJ1-5	TRBV11-2	TGTGCCAGCAGCTTAAGTTGGGCAGGGGATCAGCCCCAGCATTTT	CASSLSWAGDQPQHF
few	11	.	TRBJ1-1	TRBV30	TGTGCCTGGAGTTCTACAGGGAGTTCTTTCTTT	CAWSSTGSSFF
many	14	TRBD1	TRBJ2-5	TRBV5-1	TGCGCCAGCAGCCACGGACAGGGGGGAGAGACCCAGTACTTC	CASSHGQGGETQYF
.	18	TRBD1	TRBJ2-7	TRBV5-6	TGTGCCAGCAGCTCGTCACCGGGACAGGTCCGAATCTCCTACGAGCAGTACTTC	CASSSSPGQVRISYEQYF
.	15	.	TRBJ2-3	TRBV11-2	TGTGCCAGCAGGCGGACAGCCCCCCGCACAGATACGCAGTATTTT	CASRRTAPRTDTQYF
.	16	TRBD2	TRBJ2-5	TRBV19	TGTGCCAGTAGCCGGGGACTAGCGGGAGGGGGAGAGACCCAGTACTTC	CASSRGLAGGGETQYF
.	17	.	TRBJ1-1	TRBV27	TGTGCCAGCAGTTTTGGGGGGTCTTTATTGGTGAACACTGAAGCTTTCTTT	CASSFGGSLLVNTEAFF
.	14	.	TRBJ2-3	TRBV7-9	TGTGCCAGCAGCTTAACTGGAAGCACAGATACGCAGTATTTT	CASSLTGSTDTQYF
.	14	.	TRBJ1-4	TRBV27	TGTGCCAGCAGTCGGCTGCCTTCTAATGAAAAACTGTTTTTT	CASSRLPSNEKLFF
once	18	TRBD2	TRBJ2-5	TRBV9	TGTGCCAGCAGCGTAGAACTAGCGGGAGTCCACGGGCAAGAGACCCAGTACTTC	CASSVELAGVHGQETQYF
few	14	.	TRBJ2-7	TRBV11-2	TGTGCCACCAAGCCGGGCAGGGCCAACTACGAGCAGTACTTC	CATKPGRANYEQYF
.	12	.	TRBJ2-5	TRBV30	TGTGCCTGGAGCGTGGTGGTTGGGACCCAGTACTTC	CAWSVVVGTQYF
once	16	.	TRBJ2-2	TRBV25-1	TGTGCCAGCAGTGATAGAAGGACAGCGAACACCGGGGAGCTGTTTTTT	CASSDRRTANTGELFF
.	14	.	TRBJ1-1	TRBV28	TGTGCCAGCAGTTTAGGCCAACTGAACACTGAAGCTTTCTTT	CASSLGQLNTEAFF
once	16	.	TRBJ2-3	TRBV28	TGTGCCAGCAGCCCACCAAGGGGGAGAGCGGGAGATACGCAGTATTTT	CASSPPRGRAGDTQYF
few	18	TRBD1	TRBJ2-2	TRBV18	TGTGCCAGCTCACCACCCCGGGACAGGGATGGGTACACCGGGGAGCTGTTTTTT	CASSPPRDRDGYTGELFF
.	16	.	TRBJ2-7	TRBV19	TGTGCCAGTAGTATACGGGGCAGGGGCAACTCCTACGAGCAGTACTTC	CASSIRGRGNSYEQYF
few	19	.	TRBJ2-1	TRBV5-1	TGCGCCAGCAGCTTGGATCCTTCCGTACGGTTTGGCTCCTACAATGAGCAGTTCTTC	CASSLDPSVRFGSYNEQFF